This T cell receptor (beta chain) was identified in a study of blood T cell repertoires in COVID-19. Across the whole study: T cells, B-cell-depleted T cells, or PBMCs supplied cDNA or gDNA.

Per the study methods: Amplification from reference gene primers served as the basis for estimated nucleated cell counts. TCRdb's copy holds only in-frame clones and misses some; the assay was immunoSEQ multiplex PCR. V, J and clone size are those of that table, while D and trimming were read from the DNA. The data show more than 95,000 clones, 88% seen once. With 4 bases removed from V and 2 bases from J, the gap between germline ends came to 16 bases. The germline V gene encodes CDR1 SGHDT and CDR2 YYEEEE. There are 15 residues in the CDR3. A single count supports this clone. The source is a human donor in a cohort sampled during active COVID-19. The sample consisted of peripheral blood. V usage is TRBV5-6 and J usage is TRBJ2-7; D might be TRBD2 (6 bases). CDR3 nucleotides: TGTGCCAGCAGCGCACCCGGGACTTCCACCTACGAGCAGTACTTC. Encoded protein: CASSAPGTSTYEQYF.